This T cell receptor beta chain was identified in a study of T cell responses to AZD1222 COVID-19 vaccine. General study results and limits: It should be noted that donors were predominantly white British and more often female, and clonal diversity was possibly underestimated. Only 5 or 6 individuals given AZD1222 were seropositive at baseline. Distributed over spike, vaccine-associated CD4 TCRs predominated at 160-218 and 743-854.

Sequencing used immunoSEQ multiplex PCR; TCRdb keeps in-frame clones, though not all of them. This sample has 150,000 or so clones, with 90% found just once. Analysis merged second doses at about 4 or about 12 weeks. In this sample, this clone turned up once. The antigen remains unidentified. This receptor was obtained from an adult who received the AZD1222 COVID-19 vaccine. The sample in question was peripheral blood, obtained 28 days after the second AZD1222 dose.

CDR3 protein: CASSYSIVPNTGELFF. CDR3 bases: TGTGCCAGCAGTTACTCGATCGTCCCGAACACCGGGGAGCTGTTTTTT. The chain couples TRBV6-5 to TRBJ2-2; D gene unclear. Trimming left V 0 bases short and J 0 bases short, with 8 bases between. This CDR3 is built from 16 residues. Per germline, CDR1 MNHEY and CDR2 SVGAGI.